Here is one T cell receptor (beta chain) with its context. These data are taken from a study of blood T cell repertoires in COVID-19. Background on the study: PBMCs, B-cell-depleted T cells, or T cells were the source of the cDNA or gDNA that made up the material.

In the original analysis: Cell counts per sample came from amplifying reference gene primers. Some clones are missing from TCRdb's copy, which holds only in-frame ones; the method was immunoSEQ multiplex PCR. V, J and clone size derive from that table, while D and trimming were established from the DNA sequence. Found here are around 150,000 clones, approximately 86% of them singletons; the top ten hold more than 5%. Participant age was about 18 to 100 years, and participants resided in approximately 25 US areas. Cohort placement rested on clinical history that participants reported themselves. What was sequenced was PBMCs or T cells enriched from blood (not recorded which). The clonotype was recovered from a woman in her forties who had recovered from COVID-19.

The CDR3 loop is CASSLNGQGSGSGNTIYF. CDR3 coding DNA: TGCGCCAGCAGCTTGAACGGACAGGGTTCCGGCTCTGGAAACACCATATATTTT. The chain uses TRBV5-1 and TRBJ1-3, with 8 bases that match TRBD1. Germline CDR1 reads SGHRS; CDR2 reads YFSETQ. The CDR3 is 18 residues long. With V trimmed by 1 base and J by 0 bases, 9 bases remained unmatched.